This T cell receptor beta chain came from a study of OX40 agonist ivuxolimab in advanced cancers. Study as a whole: Ivuxolimab, an agonist antibody against OX40 (CD134), was given to patients.

Findings and caveats of the study: At 0.1 to 3.0 mg/kg, CD4+ and CD8+ blood T cells expanded clonally by week 6.

Some clones are missing from TCRdb's copy, which holds only in-frame ones; the method was immunoSEQ multiplex PCR. The repertoire holds 82,000 or so clones, with about 94% as singletons. In regard to this clone: Its antigen is unidentified.

Looked up from germline, CDR1 is MNHEY and CDR2 is SMNVEV (reference sequence). CDR3 length: 14 amino acids. V dropped 6 bases and J dropped 7 bases, with 15 bases sitting between them. Sequenced here: CD4+ or CD8+ T cells sorted from blood, sampled in a trial of the OX40 agonist ivuxolimab. J is TRBJ1-4 and V is TRBV27; D is uncertain. The sequence came from an adult with an advanced solid tumor such as melanoma, head and neck, liver or kidney cancer. The CDR3 here is CASRPGTGSEKLFF. The CDR3 DNA is TGTGCCAGCAGACCGGGAACCGGCAGTGAAAAACTGTTTTTT.